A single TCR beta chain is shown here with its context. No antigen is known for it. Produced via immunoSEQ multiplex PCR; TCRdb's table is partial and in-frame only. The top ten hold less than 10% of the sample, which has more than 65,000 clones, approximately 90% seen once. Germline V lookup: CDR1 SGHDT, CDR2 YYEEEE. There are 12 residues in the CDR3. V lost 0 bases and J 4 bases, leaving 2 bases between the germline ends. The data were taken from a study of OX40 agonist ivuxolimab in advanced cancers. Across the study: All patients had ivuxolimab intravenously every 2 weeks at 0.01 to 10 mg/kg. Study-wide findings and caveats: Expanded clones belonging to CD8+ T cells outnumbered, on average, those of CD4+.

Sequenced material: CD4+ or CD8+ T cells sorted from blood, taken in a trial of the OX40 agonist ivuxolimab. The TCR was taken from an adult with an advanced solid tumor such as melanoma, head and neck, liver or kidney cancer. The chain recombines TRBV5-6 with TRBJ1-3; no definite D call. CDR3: CASSLVGNTIYF. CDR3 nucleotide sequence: TGTGCCAGCAGCTTGGTAGGAAACACCATATATTTT.